This T cell receptor (beta chain) was recovered during a study of T-cell memory formation after mild COVID-19. Turning to this clonotype: Its antigen is not identified.

A single record per CDR3 protein comes from TCRdb applying MiXCR to the 5' RACE reads. Among a few hundred thousand distinct CDR3 sequences listed, approximately 21% were seen once. Germline V gene sequence: CDR1 LGHNA, CDR2 YNFKEQ. V was pared by 0 bases and J by 8 bases, with 13 bases of the junction left unmatched. The CDR3 runs to 17 residues. Study-level results: CD4+ contracting clones lay mainly in CM and EM, CD8+ ones in EMRA.

The genes are TRBV4-2 and TRBJ2-1; 7 bases are shared with TRBD2. The sequenced sample consisted of PBMCs or a T cell subset sorted from them (not recorded which). The sequence derives from an adult woman who had mild COVID-19 (a few samples of this study predate the infection). Cell type and time point are not known. The CDR3 nucleotides read TGTGCCAGCAGCCAAGATGGGGGACTCGGGGGGAACGATGAGCAGTTCTTC. This sequence encodes CASSQDGGLGGNDEQFF.